The 6 T cell receptor beta chains below were found in one sample sequenced in a study of blood T cell repertoires in COVID-19. Profiled with immunoSEQ multiplex PCR; TCRdb holds only in-frame clones, not every one. The table records approximately 140,000 clones, roughly 88% of them present only once. What was sequenced was peripheral blood. The receptors were sampled from a man aged 55 to 69 with active or convalescent COVID-19.

This chain links TRBV28 with TRBJ1-2, with unresolved D. Per the germline V gene, CDR1 is MDHEN and CDR2 is SYDVKM. The CDR3 runs 13 residues. Trimming cost V 3 bases and J 7 bases, with 12 bases left between them. DNA for the CDR3: TGTGCCAGCAGTTTGGCAGGCTACTTTGGCTACACCTTC. Amino acids: CASSLAGYFGYTF.

DNA of the CDR3: TGTGCCAGCAGCCTTGGACTCGCCGCCCGCGAGCAGTACTTC. This translates into CASSLGLAAREQYF. The rearrangement uses TRBV3-1 (or the pseudogene TRBV3-2) and TRBJ2-7; D perhaps matches TRBD2 (5 bases). Trimming removed 4 bases at V and 6 bases at J, with 16 bases between. This CDR3 is built from 14 residues. In germline, CDR1 is LGHDT, CDR2 YNNKEL (reference sequence).

V is TRBV6-5 and J is TRBJ2-7; 8 positions match TRBD2. V shed 5 bases and J 5 bases; nucleotides not matched to a gene: 8. This CDR3 spans 14 amino acids. Germline V gives CDR1 MNHEY, CDR2 SVGAGI. The CDR3 sequence: CASSPHSGRNEQYF. For the CDR3, the DNA is TGTGCCAGCAGTCCCCACAGCGGGAGAAACGAGCAGTACTTC.

V usage is TRBV19 and J usage is TRBJ1-3; TRBD1 aligns across 8 bases. This CDR3 region has 17 residues. With V trimmed by 8 bases and J by 0 bases, 12 bases remained unmatched. The V gene's germline CDR1 is LNHDA and CDR2 SQIVND (reference sequence). The CDR3 reads CASAGQGGFSSGNTIYF. In nucleotides, the CDR3 is TGTGCCAGTGCCGGACAGGGAGGGTTCTCCTCTGGAAACACCATATATTTT.

On this clone itself: The germline gene is not matched at one end of the junction; a read error may be the cause. The chain recombines TRBV28 with TRBJ1-3; D unresolved. CDR3 length: 17 amino acids. The germline gives CDR1 MDHEN, CDR2 SYDVKM. CDR3 in DNA: TGTGCCAGCAGCTTATCGGCACAGATTCTCTCTGGAAACACCATATATTTT. It yields the protein CASSLSAQILSGNTIYF.

This clone was found a few times. This chain links TRBV2 with TRBJ1-2; D gene uncertain. The CDR3 has 13 residues. The V end lost 0 bases, the J end lost 8 bases, and 10 bases lay between the germline ends. Germline V gene data show CDR1 as SNHLY and CDR2 as FYNNEI. The CDR3 loop is CASSEATGGGYTF. The CDR3 nucleotides are TGTGCCAGCAGTGAAGCAACGGGAGGCGGCTACACCTTC.